The next 31 T cell receptor beta chains were all read from a single sample in a study of blood T cell repertoires in COVID-19. Here immunoSEQ multiplex PCR was the method, and the copy in TCRdb shows in-frame clones only, minus some. This sample yields 200,000 to 250,000 clones, of which around 91% are seen a single time; under 4% belongs to the top ten. Sample: PBMCs or T cells enriched from blood (not recorded which). The receptor set was obtained from a woman aged 18-29 years in a cohort exposed to, infected with or recovered from COVID-19 (not recorded which).

The chain couples TRBV28 to TRBJ1-2; D uncertain. CDR3 length: 13 amino acids. The V gene's germline CDR1 is MDHEN and CDR2 SYDVKM. V was shortened by 5 bases and J by 8 bases, with 15 bases between the two germline ends. DNA for the CDR3: TGTGCCAGCAGTCCTCGGAGAATAACCGGCTACACCTTC. Residues: CASSPRRITGYTF.

The chain recombines TRBV24-1 with TRBJ2-2; TRBD1 matches at 9 bases. CDR1 and CDR2 (germline): KGHDR, SFDVKD. The junction had 0 bases not matched to a gene; V was cut back by 5 bases and J by 3 bases. This CDR3 comprises 14 residues. The CDR3 DNA is TGTGCCACCAGTGGGACAGGGGACACCGGGGAGCTGTTTTTT. Its translation is CATSGTGDTGELFF.

The chain uses TRBV27 and TRBJ1-1; 7 bases are shared with TRBD1. Germline V CDR1 and CDR2: MNHEY, SMNVEV (reference sequence). J was trimmed by 1 base and V by 5 bases; bases with no gene match: 4. The CDR3 is 14 residues long. CDR3 DNA: TGTGCCAGCAGTACGACAGGGCGGAACACTGAAGCTTTCTTT. Translation gives CASSTTGRNTEAFF.

The chain is built from TRBV11-3 and TRBJ2-3, with TRBD2 matching over 8 bases. The CDR3 is 16 amino acids. The V and J ends lost 2 bases and 0 bases, in that order; junction bases with no gene match: 4. Germline V gene sequence: CDR1 SGHNT, CDR2 YENEEA. DNA of the CDR3: TGTGCCAGCAGCTTATTTGGCGGGGGGAGCACAGATACGCAGTATTTT. This codes for CASSLFGGGSTDTQYF.

This clone occurred once. V is TRBV7-2 and J is TRBJ1-4, with 7 bases that match TRBD1. This CDR3 comprises 15 residues. Losses at the gene ends were 6 bases for V and 5 bases for J; bases not matched to a gene: 9. Germline CDR1 SGHTA, CDR2 FQGNSA. The CDR3 here is CASSYYRGENEKLFF. CDR3 nucleotides: TGTGCCAGCAGTTACTACAGGGGAGAGAATGAAAAACTGTTTTTT.

The CDR3 coding sequence is TGTGCCACCGGCCGGCGGGGCGAAAACACCGGGGAGCTGTTTTTT. Translated: CATGRRGENTGELFF. The V call is TRBV24-1, the J call TRBJ2-2; D may be TRBD2 (6 bases). Germline CDR1 is KGHDR and CDR2 is SFDVKD. The CDR3 totals 15 residues. V lost 9 bases and J 2 bases, leaving 15 bases between the germline ends.

This rearrangement joins TRBV6-5 to TRBJ1-5, with D unresolved. V was cut by 4 bases and J by 6 bases, with 10 bases left in between. Looked up from germline, CDR1 is MNHEY and CDR2 is SVGAGI. The CDR3 runs to 13 residues. CDR3 sequence: CASSFEATQPQHF. The CDR3 DNA follows: TGTGCCAGCAGTTTCGAGGCGACTCAGCCCCAGCATTTT.

DNA of the CDR3: TGTGCCAGTAGTTACAGTACTAATGAAAAACTGTTTTTT. This translates into CASSYSTNEKLFF. This chain links TRBV19 with TRBJ1-4; no definite D call. V was cut by 5 bases and J by 2 bases, with 6 bases left in between. There are 13 residues in the CDR3. Germline lookup yields CDR1 LNHDA and CDR2 SQIVND (reference sequence).

DNA for the CDR3: TGTGCCAGCACAAACAGGGGTGGCTACACCTTC. Its translation is CASTNRGGYTF. The chain joins TRBV9 to TRBJ1-2; TRBD1 matches at 7 bases. The CDR3 sequence is 11 residues long. J was trimmed by 7 bases and V by 6 bases; bases with no gene match: 3. Germline V CDR1 and CDR2: SGDLS, YYNGEE.

The V gene is TRBV7-6, the J gene TRBJ2-7; 7 bases match TRBD2. Trimming at V came to 1 base and at J to 0 bases, leaving 3 bases not matched to a gene. Looked up from germline, CDR1 is SGHVS and CDR2 is FNYEAQ. The CDR3 runs 15 residues. CDR3 nucleotide sequence: TGTGCCAGCAGCTTAGGAGCGGGACGCTCCTACGAGCAGTACTTC. This gives the protein CASSLGAGRSYEQYF.

The chain combines TRBV7-9 with TRBJ2-1; 12 bases are shared with TRBD2. The germline V gene has CDR1 SEHNR and CDR2 FQNEAQ (reference sequence). This CDR3 spans 14 amino acids. Trimming at V came to 5 bases and at J to 9 bases, leaving 5 bases not matched to a gene. The CDR3 region is CASSPGLAGSEQFF. DNA of the CDR3: TGTGCCAGCAGCCCCGGACTAGCGGGATCTGAGCAGTTCTTC. Together with reference TRBV7-9 and TRBJ2-1, the CDR3 gives the full variable domain: DTGVSQNPRHKITKRGQNVTFRCDPISEHNRLYWYRQTLGQGPEFLTYFQNEAQLEKSRLLSDRFSAERPKGSFSTLEIQRTEQGDSAMYLCASSPGLAGSEQFFGPGTRLTVL.

This chain joins TRBV7-9 and TRBJ2-1, with TRBD2 matching over 8 bases. The CDR3 has 14 amino acids. Germline V gives CDR1 SEHNR, CDR2 FQNEAQ (reference sequence). V lost 3 bases to trimming and J lost 9 bases; unmatched junction nucleotides: 7. CDR3 sequence (DNA): TGTGCCAGCAGCTTTGTAGCGGGAAGAGGTGAGCAGTTCTTC. Protein product: CASSFVAGRGEQFF.

This chain connects TRBV27 to TRBJ2-5; 7 nucleotides match TRBD1. CDR1 and CDR2 from the germline V gene are MNHEY and SMNVEV (reference sequence). The CDR3 sequence is 12 residues long. V lost 10 bases to trimming and J lost 2 bases; unmatched junction nucleotides: 4. This CDR3 reads CAIKDRQETQYF. The CDR3 DNA sequence: TGTGCCATCAAGGACAGGCAAGAGACCCAGTACTTC.

This chain uses TRBV2 with TRBJ2-5, with unresolved D. V was shortened by 6 bases and J by 5 bases, with 10 bases between the two germline ends. The CDR3 is 12 amino acids. Germline CDR1 reads SNHLY; CDR2 reads FYNNEI. Written as DNA, the CDR3 is TGTGCCAGCAGGACAACGTGGGAGACCCAGTACTTC. Residues: CASRTTWETQYF.

This clone was seen just once. This chain connects TRBV27 to TRBJ1-2; D is unresolved. V lost 3 bases and J lost 7, with 12 bases in between. Germline CDR1 is MNHEY and CDR2 is SMNVEV (reference sequence). This CDR3 has 13 residues. The CDR3 DNA reads TGTGCCAGCAGTTTCGGGCAGGAGGGTGGCTACACCTTC. Its protein product is CASSFGQEGGYTF.

The chain links TRBV11-2 to TRBJ1-4; TRBD1 matches at 8 bases. Germline-derived CDR1 and CDR2 are SGHAT and FQNNGV. This CDR3 comprises 15 residues. Unmatched junction bases numbered 5, after V lost 1 base and J lost 7 bases. CDR3 sequence: CASSLGTGLGEKLFF. CDR3 DNA: TGTGCCAGCAGCTTAGGGACAGGGTTGGGTGAAAAACTGTTTTTT.

The V and J genes are TRBV27 and TRBJ1-2, with TRBD1 matching over 8 bases. The germline CDR1 and CDR2 sequences are MNHEY and SMNVEV (reference sequence). There are 13 residues in the CDR3. With 5 bases clipped from V and 8 bases from J, the junction kept 7 bases outside the gene matches. In DNA form, the CDR3 reads TGTGCCAGCAGTCAAACAGGGGGTTACGGCTACACCTTC. Its translation: CASSQTGGYGYTF.

The V call is TRBV10-3, the J call TRBJ2-1; D gene uncertain. The ends were cut back, 2 bases at V and 4 bases at J, with 3 bases in the middle. The CDR3 contains 12 residues. Looked up from germline, CDR1 is ENHRY and CDR2 is SYGVKD. The DNA for the CDR3 is TGTGCCATCAGTGAGCCATACAATGAGCAGTTCTTC. Its translation is CAISEPYNEQFF.

The gene calls are TRBV10-3 and TRBJ2-3; 8 bases agree with TRBD2. With 3 bases clipped from V and 6 bases from J, the junction kept 2 bases outside the gene matches. The CDR3 length is 13 residues. Germline V gives CDR1 ENHRY, CDR2 SYGVKD. CDR3 nucleotides: TGTGCCATCAGTGAAGCGGGAGCTGATACGCAGTATTTT. It yields the protein CAISEAGADTQYF.

The chain links TRBV5-1 to TRBJ2-3; TRBD2 is a possible D gene (6 bases). The CDR3 is 14 amino acids. Germline CDR1 is SGHRS and CDR2 is YFSETQ. Trimming left V 7 bases short and J 2 bases short, with 14 bases between. CDR3 nucleotide sequence: TGCGCCAGCCATTATGGAGGGGCCACAGATACGCAGTATTTT. Translation gives CASHYGGATDTQYF.

CDR3 sequence (DNA): TGTGCCAGCAGCCCAACGGACAGGGGGTCTGGTGGAAACACCATATATTTT. As protein: CASSPTDRGSGGNTIYF. V and J are TRBV9 and TRBJ1-3, with 10 positions matching TRBD1. The CDR3 runs to 17 residues. J lost 3 bases, V lost 4 bases, and 10 bases had no gene match. Germline CDR1 reads SGDLS; CDR2 reads YYNGEE.

This clone showed up just once. The chain recombines TRBV5-6 with TRBJ2-2; D is unclear. The V gene lost 1 base and the J gene lost 3 bases, with 4 bases spanning the gap. The CDR3 totals 13 residues. The germline CDR1 and CDR2 sequences are SGHDT and YYEEEE. CDR3 bases: TGTGCCAGCAGCTTGACGGACACCGGGGAGCTGTTTTTT. It codes for CASSLTDTGELFF.

V is TRBV14 and J is TRBJ2-1; perhaps TRBD2 as D (5 bases). Trimming took 5 bases from V and 0 from J, leaving 11 bases between them. The CDR3 covers 15 residues. The germline V gene encodes CDR1 SGHDN and CDR2 FVKESK. CDR3 loop: CASSYGRGSYNEQFF. CDR3 coding DNA: TGTGCCAGCAGCTACGGCCGGGGCTCCTACAATGAGCAGTTCTTC.

The chain couples TRBV11-2 to TRBJ1-2; the match to TRBD1 covers 7 bases. The trim removed 4 bases at V and 0 bases at J, leaving 11 bases unmatched. The CDR3 has 17 residues. From germline, CDR1 is SGHAT and CDR2 FQNNGV. The CDR3 region is CASSSLTGTPSNYGYTF. CDR3 nucleotides: TGTGCCAGCAGCTCTTTGACAGGGACCCCATCTAACTATGGCTACACCTTC.

The chain joins TRBV24-1 to TRBJ2-5; 7 nucleotides align to TRBD1. The CDR3 has 15 amino acids. CDR1 is KGHDR and CDR2 is SFDVKD in the germline V gene. With V trimmed by 3 bases and J by 2 bases, 5 bases remained unmatched. Written as DNA, the CDR3 is TGTGCCACCAGTGATCCCACAGGGGTGCAAGAGACCCAGTACTTC. Encoded protein: CATSDPTGVQETQYF.

The J gene is TRBJ2-2, the V gene TRBV5-4; the match to TRBD1 covers 8 bases. Losses at the gene ends were 4 bases for V and 1 base for J; bases not matched to a gene: 3. This CDR3 spans 15 amino acids. In germline, CDR1 is SGHNT, CDR2 YYREEE (reference sequence). Written as DNA, the CDR3 is TGTGCCAGCAGCAAGGACAGGGTGAACACCGGGGAGCTGTTTTTT. This gives the protein CASSKDRVNTGELFF.

The V gene is TRBV28, the J gene TRBJ2-5, with 10 bases matching TRBD1. After removal of 7 bases from V and 3 bases from J, the junction contained 11 bases not matched to a gene. There are 16 residues in the CDR3. Germline-derived CDR1 and CDR2 are MDHEN and SYDVKM. Written as DNA, the CDR3 is TGTGCCAGCATAGGGACAGGGGCGCAGAGGGAAGAGACCCAGTACTTC. Residues: CASIGTGAQREETQYF.

The chain employs TRBV19 and TRBJ1-2; D call uncertain. Germline V gene sequence: CDR1 LNHDA, CDR2 SQIVND (reference sequence). V shed 1 base and J shed 0 bases, with 9 bases lying between them. CDR3 length: 15 residues. The CDR3 nucleotides are TGTGCCAGTAGTATAGGGGCAATGTCTAACTATGGCTACACCTTC. Its translation: CASSIGAMSNYGYTF.

In this sample, this clone turned up once. The rearrangement links TRBV27 to TRBJ2-1; D is undetermined. Germline loops: CDR1 MNHEY, CDR2 SMNVEV (reference sequence). The CDR3 loop spans 14 amino acids. The V gene lost 5 bases and the J gene lost 5 bases, with 13 bases spanning the gap. The CDR3 nucleotides are TGTGCCAGCAGTACGAGATCTTTGAACAATGAGCAGTTCTTC. Translation gives CASSTRSLNNEQFF.

The chain has TRBV18 and TRBJ2-7; TRBD1 is a possible D gene (5 bases). Germline CDR1 KGHSH, CDR2 LQKENI. CDR3 size: 15 residues. V lost 0 bases to trimming and J lost 2 bases, with 11 bases between them. Here the CDR3 reads CASSPPTDTAYEQYF. The CDR3 DNA sequence: TGTGCCAGCTCACCACCCACGGACACCGCCTACGAGCAGTACTTC.

This clone was observed many times. V usage is TRBV11-2 and J usage is TRBJ2-1; 10 bases match TRBD1. The CDR3 has 15 amino acids. Per germline, CDR1 SGHAT and CDR2 FQNNGV. V lost 1 base and J lost 6; bases outside the gene matches: 3. CDR3 region: CASSLGWTGGNEQFF. CDR3 DNA: TGTGCCAGCAGCTTAGGTTGGACAGGGGGCAATGAGCAGTTCTTC.